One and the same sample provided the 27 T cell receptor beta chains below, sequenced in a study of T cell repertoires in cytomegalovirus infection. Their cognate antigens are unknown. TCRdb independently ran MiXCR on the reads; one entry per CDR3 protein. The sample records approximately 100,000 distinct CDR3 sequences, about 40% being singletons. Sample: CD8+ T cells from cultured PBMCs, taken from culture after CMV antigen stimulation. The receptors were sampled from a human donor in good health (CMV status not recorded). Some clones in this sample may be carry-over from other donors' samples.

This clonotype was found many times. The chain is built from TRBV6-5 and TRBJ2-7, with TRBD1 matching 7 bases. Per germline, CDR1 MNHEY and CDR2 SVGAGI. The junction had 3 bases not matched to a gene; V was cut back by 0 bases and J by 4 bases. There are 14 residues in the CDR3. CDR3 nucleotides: TGTGCCAGCAGTTACTCAGGGGGCTATTACGAGCAGTACTTC. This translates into CASSYSGGYYEQYF.

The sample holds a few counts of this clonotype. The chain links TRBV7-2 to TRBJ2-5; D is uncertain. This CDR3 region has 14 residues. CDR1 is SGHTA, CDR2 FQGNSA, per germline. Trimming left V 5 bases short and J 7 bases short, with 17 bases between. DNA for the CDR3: TGTGCCAGCAGCCCCAGTGACGGCGTCGGGACCCAGTACTTC. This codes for CASSPSDGVGTQYF.

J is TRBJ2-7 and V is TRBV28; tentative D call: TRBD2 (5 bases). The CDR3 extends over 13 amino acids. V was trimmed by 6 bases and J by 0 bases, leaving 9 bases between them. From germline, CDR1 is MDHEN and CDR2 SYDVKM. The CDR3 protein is CASSTGISYEQYF. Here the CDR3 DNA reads TGTGCCAGCAGCACGGGGATCTCCTACGAGCAGTACTTC.

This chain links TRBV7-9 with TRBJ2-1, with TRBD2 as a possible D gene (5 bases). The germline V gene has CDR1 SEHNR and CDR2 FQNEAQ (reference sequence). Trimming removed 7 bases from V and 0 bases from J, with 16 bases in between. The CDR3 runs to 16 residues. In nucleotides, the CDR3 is TGTGCCAGCACCCCTGGTTTCGGGGTCTCCTACAATGAGCAGTTCTTC. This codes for CASTPGFGVSYNEQFF. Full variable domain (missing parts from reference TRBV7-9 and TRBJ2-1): DTGVSQNPRHKITKRGQNVTFRCDPISEHNRLYWYRQTLGQGPEFLTYFQNEAQLEKSRLLSDRFSAERPKGSFSTLEIQRTEQGDSAMYLCASTPGFGVSYNEQFFGPGTRLTVL.

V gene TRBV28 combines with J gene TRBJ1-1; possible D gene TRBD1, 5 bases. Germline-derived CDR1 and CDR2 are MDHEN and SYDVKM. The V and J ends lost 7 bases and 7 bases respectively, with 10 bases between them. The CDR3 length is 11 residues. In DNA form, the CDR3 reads TGTGCCAGCACCCGACAGTATGAAGCTTTCTTT. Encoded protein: CASTRQYEAFF.

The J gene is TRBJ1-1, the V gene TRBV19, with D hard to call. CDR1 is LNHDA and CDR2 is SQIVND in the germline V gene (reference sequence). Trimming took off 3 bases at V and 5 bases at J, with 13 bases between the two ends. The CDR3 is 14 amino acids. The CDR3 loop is CASSMTLRGTEAFF. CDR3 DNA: TGTGCCAGTAGTATGACCCTTAGAGGGACTGAAGCTTTCTTT.

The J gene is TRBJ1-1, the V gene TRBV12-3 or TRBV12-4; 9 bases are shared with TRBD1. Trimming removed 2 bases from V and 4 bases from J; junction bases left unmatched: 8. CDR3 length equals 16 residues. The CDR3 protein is CASSLYGTGLGTEAFF. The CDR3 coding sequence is TGTGCCAGCAGTTTATATGGGACAGGGTTGGGCACTGAAGCTTTCTTT.

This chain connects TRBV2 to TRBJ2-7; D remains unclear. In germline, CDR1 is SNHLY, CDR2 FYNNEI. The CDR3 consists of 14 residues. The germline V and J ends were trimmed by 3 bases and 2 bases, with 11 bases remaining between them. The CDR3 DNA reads TGTGCCAGCAGTGAGGTCTCGGTTACCTACGAGCAGTACTTC. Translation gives CASSEVSVTYEQYF.

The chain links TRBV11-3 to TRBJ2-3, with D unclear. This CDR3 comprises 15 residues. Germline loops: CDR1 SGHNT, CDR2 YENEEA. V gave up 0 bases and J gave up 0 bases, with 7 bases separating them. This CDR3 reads CASSLDLESTDTQYF. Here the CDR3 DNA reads TGTGCCAGCAGCTTAGATCTTGAGAGCACAGATACGCAGTATTTT.

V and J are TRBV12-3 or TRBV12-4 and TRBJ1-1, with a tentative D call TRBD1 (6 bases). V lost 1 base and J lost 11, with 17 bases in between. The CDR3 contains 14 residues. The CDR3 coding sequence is TGTGCCAGCAGTTTAGTATGGAAGGGGGTCGGGGCTTTCTTT. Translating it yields CASSLVWKGVGAFF.

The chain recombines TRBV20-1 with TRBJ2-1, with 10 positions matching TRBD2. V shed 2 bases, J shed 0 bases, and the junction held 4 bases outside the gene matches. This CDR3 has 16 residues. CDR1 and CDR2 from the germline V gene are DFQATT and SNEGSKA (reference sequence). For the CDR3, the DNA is TGCAGTGCTAGACCAGCGGGGGGGAGCTCCTACAATGAGCAGTTCTTC. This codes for CSARPAGGSSYNEQFF.

CDR3 protein: CASSPAGPNEQFF. CDR3 DNA: TGTGCCAGCAGCCCCGCTGGACCCAATGAGCAGTTCTTC. The chain carries TRBV12-3 or TRBV12-4 and TRBJ2-1; the D is unclear. This CDR3 contains 13 residues. Deletions cut 6 bases from V and 6 bases from J, with 12 bases between.

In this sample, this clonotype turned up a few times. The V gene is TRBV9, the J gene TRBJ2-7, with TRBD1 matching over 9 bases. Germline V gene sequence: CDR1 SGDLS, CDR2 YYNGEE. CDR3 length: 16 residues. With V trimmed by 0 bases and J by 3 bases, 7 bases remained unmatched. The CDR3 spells CASSVAGTGRDYEQYF. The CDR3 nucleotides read TGTGCCAGCAGCGTAGCTGGGACAGGGAGGGACTACGAGCAGTACTTC.

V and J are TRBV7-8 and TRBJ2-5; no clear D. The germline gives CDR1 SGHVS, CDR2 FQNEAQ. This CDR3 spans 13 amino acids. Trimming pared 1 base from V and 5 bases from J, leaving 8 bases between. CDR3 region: CASSLEVGETQYF. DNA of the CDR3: TGTGCCAGCAGCTTAGAGGTGGGGGAGACCCAGTACTTC.

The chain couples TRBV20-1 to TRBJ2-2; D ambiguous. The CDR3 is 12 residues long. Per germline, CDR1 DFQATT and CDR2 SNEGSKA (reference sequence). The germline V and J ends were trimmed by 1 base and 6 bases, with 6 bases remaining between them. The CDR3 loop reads CSARGRAGELFF. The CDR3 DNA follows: TGCAGTGCTAGAGGAAGGGCCGGGGAGCTGTTTTTT.

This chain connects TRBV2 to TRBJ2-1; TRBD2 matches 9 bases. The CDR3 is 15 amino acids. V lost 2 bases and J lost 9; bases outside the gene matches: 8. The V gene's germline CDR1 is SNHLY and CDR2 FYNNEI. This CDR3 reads CASSEKRGAWGEQFF. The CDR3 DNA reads TGTGCCAGCAGTGAAAAGCGGGGGGCTTGGGGTGAGCAGTTCTTC. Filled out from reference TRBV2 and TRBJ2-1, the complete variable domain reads EPEVTQTPSHQVTQMGQEVILRCVPISNHLYFYWYRQILGQKVEFLVSFYNNEISEKSEIFDDQFSVERPDGSNFTLKIRSTKLEDSAMYFCASSEKRGAWGEQFFGPGTRLTVL.

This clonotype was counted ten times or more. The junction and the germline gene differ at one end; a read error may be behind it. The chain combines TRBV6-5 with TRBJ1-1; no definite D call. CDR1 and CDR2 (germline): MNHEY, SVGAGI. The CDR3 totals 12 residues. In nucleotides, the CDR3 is TGTGCCAGCAGCTACTCGAACACTGAAGCTTTCTTT. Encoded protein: CASSYSNTEAFF.

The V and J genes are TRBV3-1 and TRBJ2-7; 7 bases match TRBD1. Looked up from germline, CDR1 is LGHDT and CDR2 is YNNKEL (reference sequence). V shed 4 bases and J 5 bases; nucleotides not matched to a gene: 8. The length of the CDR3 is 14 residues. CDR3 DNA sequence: TGTGCCAGCAGCCGGTGGGACAGAGGGGACGAGCAGTACTTC. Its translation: CASSRWDRGDEQYF.

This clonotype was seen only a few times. The CDR3 spells CASSLWGTGGSLYEQYF. The CDR3 bases are TGTGCCAGCAGTTTATGGGGGACAGGGGGCTCTCTCTACGAGCAGTACTTC. This chain links TRBV27 with TRBJ2-7, with 12 positions matching TRBD1. Germline V gene sequence: CDR1 MNHEY, CDR2 SMNVEV (reference sequence). Trimming took 1 base from V and 3 from J; bases not matched to a gene: 7. The CDR3 runs 17 residues.

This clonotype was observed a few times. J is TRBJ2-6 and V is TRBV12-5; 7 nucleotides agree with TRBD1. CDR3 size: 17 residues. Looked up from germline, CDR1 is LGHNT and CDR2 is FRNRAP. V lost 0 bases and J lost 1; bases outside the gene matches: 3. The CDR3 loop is CASGLVDRTSGANVLTF. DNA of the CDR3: TGTGCTAGTGGTTTGGTGGACAGGACATCTGGGGCCAACGTCCTGACTTTC.

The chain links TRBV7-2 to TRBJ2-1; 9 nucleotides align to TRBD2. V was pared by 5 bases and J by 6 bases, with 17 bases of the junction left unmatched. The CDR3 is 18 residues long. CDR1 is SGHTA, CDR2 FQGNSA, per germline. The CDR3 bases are TGTGCCAGCAGCGGGGGGGTGGCGGGGGGGCCGAATCCCAATGAGCAGTTCTTC. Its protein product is CASSGGVAGGPNPNEQFF.

The CDR3 nucleotides read TGTGCCAGCACAGCTTATGTTGGTAATTTGGAGACCCAGTACTTC. Residues: CASTAYVGNLETQYF. The chain has TRBV7-9 and TRBJ2-5; D is ambiguous. This CDR3 is built from 15 residues. The V end lost 7 bases, the J end lost 5 bases, and 20 bases lay between the germline ends. The germline gives CDR1 SEHNR, CDR2 FQNEAQ (reference sequence).

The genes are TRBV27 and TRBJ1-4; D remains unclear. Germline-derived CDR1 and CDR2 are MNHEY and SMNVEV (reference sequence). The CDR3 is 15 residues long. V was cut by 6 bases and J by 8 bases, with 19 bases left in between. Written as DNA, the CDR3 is TGTGCCAGCAGCCCCACTGGCACCTTGGGCGAAAAACTGTTTTTT. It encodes CASSPTGTLGEKLFF.

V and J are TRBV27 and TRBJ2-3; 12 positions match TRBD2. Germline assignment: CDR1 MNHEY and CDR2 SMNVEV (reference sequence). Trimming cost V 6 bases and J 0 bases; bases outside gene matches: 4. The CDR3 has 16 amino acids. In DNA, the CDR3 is TGTGCCAGCAGGCGACTAGCGGGGGTAAGCACAGATACGCAGTATTTT. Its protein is CASRRLAGVSTDTQYF.

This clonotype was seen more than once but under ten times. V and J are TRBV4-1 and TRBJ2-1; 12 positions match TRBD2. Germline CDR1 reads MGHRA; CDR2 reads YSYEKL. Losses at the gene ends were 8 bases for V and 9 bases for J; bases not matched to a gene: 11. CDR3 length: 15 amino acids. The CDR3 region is CASRGASGGVLEQFF. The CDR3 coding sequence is TGCGCCAGCCGCGGGGCTAGCGGGGGGGTTCTTGAGCAGTTCTTC.

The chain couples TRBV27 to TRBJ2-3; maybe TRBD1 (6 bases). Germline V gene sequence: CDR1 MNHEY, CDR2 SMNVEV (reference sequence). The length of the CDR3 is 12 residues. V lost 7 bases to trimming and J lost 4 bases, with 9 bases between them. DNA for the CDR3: TGTGCCAGCACGACAGGATCAGATACGCAGTATTTT. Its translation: CASTTGSDTQYF.

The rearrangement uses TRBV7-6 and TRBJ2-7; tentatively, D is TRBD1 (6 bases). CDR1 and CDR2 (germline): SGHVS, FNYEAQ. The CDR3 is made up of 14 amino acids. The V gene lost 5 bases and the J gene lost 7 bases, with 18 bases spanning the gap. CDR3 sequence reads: CASSATGPLGEQYF. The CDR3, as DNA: TGTGCCAGCAGCGCTACAGGGCCCCTAGGGGAGCAGTACTTC.